These 16 T cell receptor beta chains share one sample of origin, sequenced in a study of blood T cell repertoires in COVID-19. The protocol was immunoSEQ multiplex PCR, while the TCRdb copy is restricted to in-frame clones and leaves out a portion. The sample gives around 460,000 clones, roughly 90% of which show up once; 0.8% to 0.85% is in the top ten. Sequences were obtained from peripheral blood. Receptors originate from a man younger than 35 with COVID-19, enrolled during active disease.

The chain combines TRBV6-5 with TRBJ1-6, with D unresolved. This CDR3 spans 15 amino acids. Trimming stripped 2 bases from V and 0 bases from J, with 5 bases between. Germline V lookup: CDR1 MNHEY, CDR2 SVGAGI. The DNA of the CDR3 is TGTGCCAGCAGTTACACGAGCTCCTATAATTCACCCCTCCACTTT. Protein product: CASSYTSSYNSPLHF.

The rearrangement uses TRBV19 and TRBJ1-1; D not resolved. Germline V gene sequence: CDR1 LNHDA, CDR2 SQIVND (reference sequence). V shed 9 bases and J shed 11 bases, with 13 bases lying between them. The CDR3 is 10 amino acids. CDR3 protein: CASGNPGAFF. CDR3 bases: TGTGCCAGCGGGAATCCGGGGGCTTTCTTT.

This chain's CDR3 is CASSPDRGVYAFF. The CDR3 bases are TGTGCCAGCAGCCCCGACAGGGGAGTATATGCTTTCTTT. The chain employs TRBV4-2 and TRBJ1-1; 8 nucleotides match TRBD1. This CDR3 region has 13 residues. The J segment lost 11 bases and the V segment lost 4 bases, leaving 9 bases of the junction unmatched. Germline V gene data show CDR1 as LGHNA and CDR2 as YNFKEQ.

With respect to this clone: Sequence at one end of the junction differs from germline and may be a read error. V gene TRBV7-3 combines with J gene TRBJ1-4; no clear D. The length of the CDR3 is 9 residues. Germline values: CDR1 SGHTA, CDR2 FQGTGA. CDR3 nucleotide sequence: TGTGCCAGCCGGGGAAAAACTGTTTTT. This encodes CASRGKTVF.

The J gene is TRBJ1-2, the V gene TRBV19, with 7 bases aligning to TRBD1. Germline V gene sequence: CDR1 LNHDA, CDR2 SQIVND (reference sequence). This CDR3 is built from 14 residues. J gave up 8 bases and V 2 bases, and 8 bases lay outside the gene matches. The CDR3 spells CASSIKGTDRGYTF. As DNA, the CDR3 is TGTGCCAGTAGTATAAAGGGGACAGATCGGGGCTACACCTTC.

This chain joins TRBV19 and TRBJ2-7; 12 nucleotides line up with TRBD1. Trimming cost V 5 bases and J 5 bases; bases outside gene matches: 7. Germline CDR1 is LNHDA and CDR2 is SQIVND (reference sequence). The CDR3 loop spans 15 amino acids. The DNA of the CDR3 is TGTGCCAGTAGTCACCCCGGGACAGGGGGCGACGAGCAGTACTTC. This sequence encodes CASSHPGTGGDEQYF.

The gene calls are TRBV7-9 and TRBJ2-1; 7 bases are shared with TRBD2. Trimming took 3 bases from V and 7 from J; bases not matched to a gene: 3. CDR1 is SEHNR and CDR2 is FQNEAQ in the germline V gene (reference sequence). The CDR3 is 13 amino acids. CDR3 coding DNA: TGTGCCAGCAGCTTGGGGACTACGAATGAGCAGTTCTTC. Protein sequence: CASSLGTTNEQFF.

CDR3 residues: CASSELLNEQYF. In nucleotides, the CDR3 is TGCGCCAGCAGTGAGCTACTCAACGAGCAGTACTTC. The V gene is TRBV10-1, the J gene TRBJ2-7; D gene unclear. CDR1 and CDR2 (germline): WNHNN, SYGVQD (reference sequence). The CDR3 contains 12 residues. V dropped 2 bases and J dropped 5 bases, with 7 bases sitting between them.

DNA for the CDR3: TGTGCCAGCAGCTTGGGGACTGCGGGGCAGGTGACCCAGTACTTC. Translated: CASSLGTAGQVTQYF. This rearrangement joins TRBV5-8 to TRBJ2-5; D is perhaps TRBD2 (6 bases). Trimming removed 0 bases from V and 7 bases from J, with 16 bases in between. The CDR3 runs 15 residues. Germline lookup yields CDR1 SGHTS and CDR2 YDEGEE.

This chain joins TRBV19 and TRBJ1-5; TRBD1 matches 9 bases. The J segment lost 6 bases and the V segment lost 5 bases, leaving 14 bases of the junction unmatched. Germline CDR1 reads LNHDA; CDR2 reads SQIVND (reference sequence). The CDR3 covers 17 residues. The CDR3 bases are TGTGCCAGTAGTTACACCATACAGGGGGCCGTGGGTCAGCCCCAGCATTTT. Translation gives CASSYTIQGAVGQPQHF.

The gene calls are TRBV3-1 (or the pseudogene TRBV3-2) and TRBJ2-1; no clear D. Germline CDR1 is LGHDT and CDR2 is YNNKEL (reference sequence). The CDR3 extends over 14 amino acids. Trimming removed 8 bases at V and 6 bases at J, with 17 bases between. The CDR3 region has the DNA TGTGCCAGCTCGGTTTTCGGCGGAATCAATGAGCAGTTCTTC. It codes for CASSVFGGINEQFF.

V and J are TRBV5-1 and TRBJ1-1; possible D gene TRBD1, 5 bases. Germline CDR1 and CDR2: SGHRS and YFSETQ. Trimming took off 2 bases at V and 6 bases at J, with 11 bases between the two ends. The CDR3 has 13 amino acids. The CDR3 DNA is TGCGCCAGCAGCTTCGGGGGGTCAGCTGAAGCTTTCTTT. Amino acids: CASSFGGSAEAFF.

The V gene is TRBV5-4, the J gene TRBJ1-1; D is unresolved. Deletions cut 4 bases from V and 11 bases from J, with 15 bases between. CDR3 size: 12 residues. Germline V gene sequence: CDR1 SGHNT, CDR2 YYREEE (reference sequence). The CDR3 DNA follows: TGTGCCAGCAGCCCGTGGAGGGCCACGGCTTTCTTT. This translates into CASSPWRATAFF.

The genes are TRBV11-2 and TRBJ2-5; a weak D match, TRBD2 (6 bases). Trimming cost V 6 bases and J 5 bases, with 22 bases left between them. Germline CDR1 is SGHAT and CDR2 is FQNNGV. The CDR3 has 16 residues. The CDR3 protein is CASRAREVGPWETQYF. As DNA, the CDR3 is TGTGCCAGCAGGGCGAGGGAGGTTGGGCCATGGGAGACCCAGTACTTC.

The table lists this clone with a count of one. The chain couples TRBV25-1 to TRBJ2-7; 10 bases agree with TRBD2. V gave up 2 bases and J gave up 6 bases; unmatched junction bases: 4. Germline assignment: CDR1 MGHDK and CDR2 SYGVNS. The CDR3 length is 14 residues. CDR3 amino acids: CASSEQAGGLEQYF. In DNA, the CDR3 is TGTGCCAGCAGTGAACAAGCGGGAGGGCTCGAGCAGTACTTC.

The chain carries TRBV4-2 and TRBJ2-3, with 12 bases identical to TRBD2. CDR3 size: 18 residues. Trimming removed 0 bases from V and 11 bases from J; junction bases left unmatched: 15. In germline, CDR1 is LGHNA, CDR2 YNFKEQ. CDR3 sequence reads: CASSQDPPGAGTSGLQYF. CDR3 bases: TGTGCCAGCAGCCAAGATCCCCCAGGGGCCGGGACTAGCGGGTTGCAGTATTTT.